Listed below are T cell receptor beta chains from one sample, sequenced in a study of PD-1 blockade in classical Hodgkin lymphoma. This table comes from immunoSEQ multiplex PCR, and its TCRdb copy is limited to in-frame clones, with some not included. Among about 39,000 clones listed, 70% to 85% were seen once. The material was peripheral blood mononuclear cells (PBMCs), obtained before the fourth cycle of nivolumab. These receptor sequences come from a human donor with classical Hodgkin lymphoma. The CDR3 runs from the conserved cysteine through the conserved F or W. The order of the fields is CDR3 length, V gene, J gene, CDR3 protein.

>14|TRBV30|TRBJ1-6
CAWSGSASTSPLHF
>15|TRBV28|TRBJ2-1
CASRVRGTGFYEQFF
>15|TRBV7-8|TRBJ2-5
CASSEYYVAEETQYF
>13|TRBV5-1|TRBJ2-7
CASSLEGTYEQYF
>14|TRBV19|TRBJ2-1
CASSIRLGNGEQFF
>17|TRBV16|TRBJ1-1
CASSQERETVLGTEAFF
>15|TRBV5-6|TRBJ1-1
CASSLGQGAHTEAFF
>15|TRBV6-4|TRBJ2-3
CASSSTGGSGDTQYF
>15|TRBV5-1|TRBJ1-4
CASSNGQGAWEKLFF
>15|TRBV7-2|TRBJ2-7
CASSTGQAYSYEQYF
>15|TRBV7-9|TRBJ2-7
CASSQQRTGTYEQYF
>14|TRBV7-9|TRBJ2-3
CASSDYTESDTQYF
>14|TRBV7-2|TRBJ2-7
CASSLAAGDHEQYF
>14|TRBV6-5|TRBJ1-2
CASSYSATGDGYTF
>15|TRBV19|TRBJ1-5
CASLDRDRGHQPQHF
>13|TRBV2|TRBJ2-7
CARDRGSGYEQYF
>16|TRBV7-9|TRBJ1-2
CASSLGIKRDNYGYTF
>17|TRBV5-1|TRBJ1-2
CASSLADFGELNYGYTF